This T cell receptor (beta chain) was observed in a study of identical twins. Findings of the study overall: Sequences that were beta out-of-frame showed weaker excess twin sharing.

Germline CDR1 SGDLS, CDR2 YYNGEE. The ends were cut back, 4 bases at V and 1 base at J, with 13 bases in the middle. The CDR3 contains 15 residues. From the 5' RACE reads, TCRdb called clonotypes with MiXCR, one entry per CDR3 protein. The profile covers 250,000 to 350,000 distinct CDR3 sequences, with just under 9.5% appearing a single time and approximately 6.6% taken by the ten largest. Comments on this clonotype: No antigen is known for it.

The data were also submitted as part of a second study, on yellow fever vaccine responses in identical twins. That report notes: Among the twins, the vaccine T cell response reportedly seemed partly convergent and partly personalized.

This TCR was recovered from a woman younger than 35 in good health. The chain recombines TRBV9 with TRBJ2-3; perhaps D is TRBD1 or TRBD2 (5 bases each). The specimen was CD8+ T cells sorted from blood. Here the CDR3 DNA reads TGTGCCAGCAGCCTTGGGACCGTAGGCACAGATACGCAGTATTTT. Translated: CASSLGTVGTDTQYF.